This T cell receptor (beta chain) emerged from a study of T cell changes during pregnancy in multiple sclerosis. Sequencing used immunoSEQ multiplex PCR; TCRdb keeps in-frame clones, though not all of them. The repertoire has about 75,000 clones, 94% of them found once; the top ten carry roughly 0.14%. CDR1 MNHEY and CDR2 SVGAGI come from the germline V gene. There are 15 residues in the CDR3. The chain links TRBV6-5 to TRBJ2-5; TRBD2 might be the D (7 bases). The better agreement between TRBJ2-7 and the DNA end casts doubt on the J call. The sequence derives from a female donor with multiple sclerosis, enrolled in a pregnancy study. The specimen comprised CD4+ T cells from peripheral blood mononuclear cells, sampled after pregnancy. The CDR3 bases are TGTGCCAGCAGTTACGGGGGGGGCCTCGGATACGAGCAGTACTTC. Amino acid sequence: CASSYGGGLGYEQYF.